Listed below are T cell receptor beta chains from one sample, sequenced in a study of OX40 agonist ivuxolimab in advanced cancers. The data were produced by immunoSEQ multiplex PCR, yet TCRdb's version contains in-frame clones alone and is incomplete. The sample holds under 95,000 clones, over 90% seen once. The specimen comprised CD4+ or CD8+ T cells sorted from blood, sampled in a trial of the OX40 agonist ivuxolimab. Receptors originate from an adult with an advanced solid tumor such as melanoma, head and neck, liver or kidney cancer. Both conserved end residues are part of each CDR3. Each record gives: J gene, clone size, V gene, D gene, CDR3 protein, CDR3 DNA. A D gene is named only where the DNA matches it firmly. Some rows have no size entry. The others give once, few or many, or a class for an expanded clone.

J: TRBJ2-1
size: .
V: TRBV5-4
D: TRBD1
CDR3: CASSLRDRGYNEQFF
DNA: TGTGCCAGCAGCCTCCGGGACAGGGGATACAATGAGCAGTTCTTC

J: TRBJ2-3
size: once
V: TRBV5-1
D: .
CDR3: CASSSLVFGTDTQYF
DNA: TGCGCCAGCAGCTCGCTAGTATTTGGCACAGATACGCAGTATTTT

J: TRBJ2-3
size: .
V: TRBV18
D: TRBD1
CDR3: CASSPRTGDTDTQYF
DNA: TGTGCCAGCTCTCCTCGGACAGGGGACACAGATACGCAGTATTTT

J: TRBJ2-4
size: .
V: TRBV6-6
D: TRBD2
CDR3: CASSLWTSGTENIQYF
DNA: TGTGCCAGCAGTTTATGGACTAGCGGGACAGAAAACATTCAGTACTTC

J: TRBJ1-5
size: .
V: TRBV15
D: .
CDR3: CATSSQWKDQPQHF
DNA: TGTGCCACCAGCAGCCAGTGGAAGGACCAGCCCCAGCATTTT

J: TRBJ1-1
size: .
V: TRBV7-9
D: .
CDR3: CASSRKLGNTEAFF
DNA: TGTGCCAGCAGCAGAAAGTTGGGGAACACTGAAGCTTTCTTT

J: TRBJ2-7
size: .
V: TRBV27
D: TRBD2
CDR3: CASSPQSGSSYEQYF
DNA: TGTGCCAGCAGCCCTCAAAGCGGGAGCTCCTACGAGCAGTACTTC

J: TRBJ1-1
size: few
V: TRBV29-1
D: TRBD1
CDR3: CSVETGSATEAFF
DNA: TGCAGCGTTGAGACAGGGAGCGCCACTGAAGCTTTCTTT

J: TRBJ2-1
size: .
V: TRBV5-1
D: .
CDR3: CASSFESGIDYNEQFF
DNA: TGCGCCAGCAGCTTTGAATCCGGGATAGACTACAATGAGCAGTTCTTC

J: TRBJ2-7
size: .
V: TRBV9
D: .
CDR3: CASSVGGTNYEQYF
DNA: TGTGCCAGCAGCGTAGGCGGGACGAACTACGAGCAGTACTTC

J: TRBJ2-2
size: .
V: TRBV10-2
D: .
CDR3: CASRGSPKSPGELFF
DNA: TGCGCCAGCAGGGGATCCCCGAAGTCGCCCGGGGAGCTGTTTTTT

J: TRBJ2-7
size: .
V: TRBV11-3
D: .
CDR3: CASSLAGTHEQYF
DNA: TGTGCCAGCAGCTTAGCGGGTACGCACGAGCAGTACTTC

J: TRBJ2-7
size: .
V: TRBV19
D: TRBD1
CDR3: CASSIGDRGPYEQYF
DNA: TGTGCCAGTAGTATAGGCGACAGGGGACCCTACGAGCAGTACTTC

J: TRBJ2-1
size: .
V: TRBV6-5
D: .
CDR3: CASSYSREQFF
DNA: TGTGCCAGCAGTTACTCGAGGGAGCAGTTCTTC

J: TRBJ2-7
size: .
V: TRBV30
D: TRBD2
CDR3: CAYTGTSDYEQYF
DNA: TGTGCCTATACCGGGACTAGCGACTACGAGCAGTACTTC

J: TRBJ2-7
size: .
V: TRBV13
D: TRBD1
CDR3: CASSHTGGKYEQYF
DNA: TGTGCCAGCAGCCATACAGGGGGCAAGTACGAGCAGTACTTC

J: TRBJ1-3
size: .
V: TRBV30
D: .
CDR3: CAWKKGGNTIYF
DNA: TGTGCCTGGAAGAAGGGTGGAAACACCATATATTTT

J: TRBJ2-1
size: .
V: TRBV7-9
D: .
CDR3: CASSPEPLDEQFF
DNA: TGTGCCAGCAGCCCCGAACCTTTGGATGAGCAGTTCTTC

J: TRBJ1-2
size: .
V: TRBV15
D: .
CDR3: CATSRDLGEYGYTF
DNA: TGTGCCACCAGCAGAGATCTGGGGGAATATGGCTACACCTTC

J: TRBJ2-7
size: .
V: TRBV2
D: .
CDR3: CACMDYLTYEQYF
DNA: TGTGCCTGTATGGACTACCTCACCTACGAGCAGTACTTC